This TCR beta chain was retrieved from a study of PD-1 blockade in classical Hodgkin lymphoma. Study information: Nivolumab was administered to patients intravenously at 3 mg/kg every 2 weeks.

The repertoire was sequenced with immunoSEQ multiplex PCR; TCRdb's copy has only in-frame clones and lacks some. The table includes tens of thousands of clones, more than 75% detected once. Relapse was seen in all patients after autologous stem cell transplantation, and brentuximab vedotin exposure was variable. For this clone: Its matching antigen is unknown.

Overall study results and limits: At baseline, newly diagnosed patients reportedly showed less TCR diversity than healthy donors. Partial responders and progressors had significantly lower baseline TCR diversity. What drove the repertoire differences, possibly disease activity or prior therapy, has not been defined.

V was cut by 2 bases and J by 7 bases, with 21 bases left in between. This CDR3 region has 18 residues. Per the germline V gene, CDR1 is SGHAT and CDR2 is FQDESV (reference sequence). The sample consisted of peripheral blood mononuclear cells (PBMCs), taken at baseline. This TCR was recovered from a human donor with classical Hodgkin lymphoma. The V call is TRBV11-1, the J call TRBJ1-6; D uncertain. The CDR3 DNA follows: TGTGCCAGCAGCTTAATCCCCCTGACGCCGGGGTCGAATTCACCCCTCCACTTT. This sequence encodes CASSLIPLTPGSNSPLHF.